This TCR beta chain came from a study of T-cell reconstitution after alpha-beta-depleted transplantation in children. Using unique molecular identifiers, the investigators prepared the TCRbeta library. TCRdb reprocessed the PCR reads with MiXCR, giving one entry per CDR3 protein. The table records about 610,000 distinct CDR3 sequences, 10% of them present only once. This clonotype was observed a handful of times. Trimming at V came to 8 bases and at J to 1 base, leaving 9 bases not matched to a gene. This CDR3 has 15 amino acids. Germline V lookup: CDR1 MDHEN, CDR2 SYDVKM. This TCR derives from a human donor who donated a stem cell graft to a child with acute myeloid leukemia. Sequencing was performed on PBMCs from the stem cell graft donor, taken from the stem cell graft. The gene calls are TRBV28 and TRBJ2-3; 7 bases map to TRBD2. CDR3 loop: CASPSSGGGTDTQYF. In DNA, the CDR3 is TGTGCCAGCCCAAGTAGTGGGGGGGGCACAGATACGCAGTATTTT.